This passage covers 6 T cell receptor beta chains from one sample sequenced in a study of beta chain features in type 1 diabetes. What was sequenced were expressed TCRB transcripts, since all of the isolated RNA had been reverse transcribed. Libraries were prepared by immunoSEQ multiplex PCR; TCRdb keeps only in-frame clonotypes and omits some of them. The sample includes under 400,000 clones, roughly 12% of them seen just once. Notes on the study in general: Patients with Type 1 diabetes showed moderately but significantly shorter TCRB CDR3s in all four CD4+ subsets.

These receptors are not linked to any known antigen. The sequencing sample was made of naive CD4+ T cells from blood. All receptors come from a woman between 18 and 29 years old with type 1 diabetes.

This clone was observed a handful of times. The chain recombines TRBV4-1 with TRBJ2-1; D gene unclear. V lost 0 bases and J lost 6, with 9 bases in between. There are 14 residues in the CDR3. Germline V gives CDR1 MGHRA, CDR2 YSYEKL. In nucleotides, the CDR3 is TGCGCCAGCAGCCAAGACGCTAGAGCCAATGAGCAGTTCTTC. This gives the protein CASSQDARANEQFF.

This clone was recorded a few times. The J gene is TRBJ1-5, the V gene TRBV7-2; a weak D match, TRBD1 (5 bases). CDR3 length equals 11 residues. Germline values: CDR1 SGHTA, CDR2 FQGNSA. V lost 9 bases and J 9 bases, leaving 12 bases between the germline ends. The CDR3 DNA follows: TGTGCCAGTGCAGGGTCGGGGCCCCAGCATTTT. As protein: CASAGSGPQHF.

The chain has TRBV20-1 and TRBJ2-7; D unclear. Trimming left V 6 bases short and J 4 bases short, with 4 bases between. Germline V gene lookup returns CDR1 DFQATT and CDR2 SNEGSKA (reference sequence). This CDR3 has 9 amino acids. CDR3 sequence (DNA): TGCAGTGCCCGGTACGAGCAGTACTTC. Residues: CSARYEQYF.

The genes are TRBV4-3 and TRBJ2-6, with D possibly matching TRBD2 (6 bases). Trimming took off 0 bases at V and 4 bases at J, with 16 bases between the two ends. The CDR3 extends over 18 amino acids. CDR1 and CDR2 from the germline V gene are LGHNA and YSLEER. CDR3 loop: CASSQDVGTSMGANVLTF. The CDR3 bases are TGCGCCAGCAGCCAAGATGTGGGGACTTCAATGGGGGCCAACGTCCTGACTTTC.

The genes are TRBV28 and TRBJ2-7; 10 bases map to TRBD2. Germline CDR1 and CDR2: MDHEN and SYDVKM. This CDR3 is built from 14 residues. V was pared by 6 bases and J by 3 bases, with 5 bases of the junction left unmatched. CDR3 sequence (DNA): TGTGCCAGCAGACAACTAGCGGGGAACTACGAGCAGTACTTC. Protein sequence: CASRQLAGNYEQYF.

The chain links TRBV19 to TRBJ2-5; 10 bases line up with TRBD2. The CDR3 has 15 amino acids. Trimming removed 6 bases from V and 2 bases from J; junction bases left unmatched: 6. The germline CDR1 and CDR2 sequences are LNHDA and SQIVND (reference sequence). CDR3 DNA sequence: TGTGCCAGTAGGGACCAAGCGGGAGGGCAAGAGACCCAGTACTTC. Residues: CASRDQAGGQETQYF.